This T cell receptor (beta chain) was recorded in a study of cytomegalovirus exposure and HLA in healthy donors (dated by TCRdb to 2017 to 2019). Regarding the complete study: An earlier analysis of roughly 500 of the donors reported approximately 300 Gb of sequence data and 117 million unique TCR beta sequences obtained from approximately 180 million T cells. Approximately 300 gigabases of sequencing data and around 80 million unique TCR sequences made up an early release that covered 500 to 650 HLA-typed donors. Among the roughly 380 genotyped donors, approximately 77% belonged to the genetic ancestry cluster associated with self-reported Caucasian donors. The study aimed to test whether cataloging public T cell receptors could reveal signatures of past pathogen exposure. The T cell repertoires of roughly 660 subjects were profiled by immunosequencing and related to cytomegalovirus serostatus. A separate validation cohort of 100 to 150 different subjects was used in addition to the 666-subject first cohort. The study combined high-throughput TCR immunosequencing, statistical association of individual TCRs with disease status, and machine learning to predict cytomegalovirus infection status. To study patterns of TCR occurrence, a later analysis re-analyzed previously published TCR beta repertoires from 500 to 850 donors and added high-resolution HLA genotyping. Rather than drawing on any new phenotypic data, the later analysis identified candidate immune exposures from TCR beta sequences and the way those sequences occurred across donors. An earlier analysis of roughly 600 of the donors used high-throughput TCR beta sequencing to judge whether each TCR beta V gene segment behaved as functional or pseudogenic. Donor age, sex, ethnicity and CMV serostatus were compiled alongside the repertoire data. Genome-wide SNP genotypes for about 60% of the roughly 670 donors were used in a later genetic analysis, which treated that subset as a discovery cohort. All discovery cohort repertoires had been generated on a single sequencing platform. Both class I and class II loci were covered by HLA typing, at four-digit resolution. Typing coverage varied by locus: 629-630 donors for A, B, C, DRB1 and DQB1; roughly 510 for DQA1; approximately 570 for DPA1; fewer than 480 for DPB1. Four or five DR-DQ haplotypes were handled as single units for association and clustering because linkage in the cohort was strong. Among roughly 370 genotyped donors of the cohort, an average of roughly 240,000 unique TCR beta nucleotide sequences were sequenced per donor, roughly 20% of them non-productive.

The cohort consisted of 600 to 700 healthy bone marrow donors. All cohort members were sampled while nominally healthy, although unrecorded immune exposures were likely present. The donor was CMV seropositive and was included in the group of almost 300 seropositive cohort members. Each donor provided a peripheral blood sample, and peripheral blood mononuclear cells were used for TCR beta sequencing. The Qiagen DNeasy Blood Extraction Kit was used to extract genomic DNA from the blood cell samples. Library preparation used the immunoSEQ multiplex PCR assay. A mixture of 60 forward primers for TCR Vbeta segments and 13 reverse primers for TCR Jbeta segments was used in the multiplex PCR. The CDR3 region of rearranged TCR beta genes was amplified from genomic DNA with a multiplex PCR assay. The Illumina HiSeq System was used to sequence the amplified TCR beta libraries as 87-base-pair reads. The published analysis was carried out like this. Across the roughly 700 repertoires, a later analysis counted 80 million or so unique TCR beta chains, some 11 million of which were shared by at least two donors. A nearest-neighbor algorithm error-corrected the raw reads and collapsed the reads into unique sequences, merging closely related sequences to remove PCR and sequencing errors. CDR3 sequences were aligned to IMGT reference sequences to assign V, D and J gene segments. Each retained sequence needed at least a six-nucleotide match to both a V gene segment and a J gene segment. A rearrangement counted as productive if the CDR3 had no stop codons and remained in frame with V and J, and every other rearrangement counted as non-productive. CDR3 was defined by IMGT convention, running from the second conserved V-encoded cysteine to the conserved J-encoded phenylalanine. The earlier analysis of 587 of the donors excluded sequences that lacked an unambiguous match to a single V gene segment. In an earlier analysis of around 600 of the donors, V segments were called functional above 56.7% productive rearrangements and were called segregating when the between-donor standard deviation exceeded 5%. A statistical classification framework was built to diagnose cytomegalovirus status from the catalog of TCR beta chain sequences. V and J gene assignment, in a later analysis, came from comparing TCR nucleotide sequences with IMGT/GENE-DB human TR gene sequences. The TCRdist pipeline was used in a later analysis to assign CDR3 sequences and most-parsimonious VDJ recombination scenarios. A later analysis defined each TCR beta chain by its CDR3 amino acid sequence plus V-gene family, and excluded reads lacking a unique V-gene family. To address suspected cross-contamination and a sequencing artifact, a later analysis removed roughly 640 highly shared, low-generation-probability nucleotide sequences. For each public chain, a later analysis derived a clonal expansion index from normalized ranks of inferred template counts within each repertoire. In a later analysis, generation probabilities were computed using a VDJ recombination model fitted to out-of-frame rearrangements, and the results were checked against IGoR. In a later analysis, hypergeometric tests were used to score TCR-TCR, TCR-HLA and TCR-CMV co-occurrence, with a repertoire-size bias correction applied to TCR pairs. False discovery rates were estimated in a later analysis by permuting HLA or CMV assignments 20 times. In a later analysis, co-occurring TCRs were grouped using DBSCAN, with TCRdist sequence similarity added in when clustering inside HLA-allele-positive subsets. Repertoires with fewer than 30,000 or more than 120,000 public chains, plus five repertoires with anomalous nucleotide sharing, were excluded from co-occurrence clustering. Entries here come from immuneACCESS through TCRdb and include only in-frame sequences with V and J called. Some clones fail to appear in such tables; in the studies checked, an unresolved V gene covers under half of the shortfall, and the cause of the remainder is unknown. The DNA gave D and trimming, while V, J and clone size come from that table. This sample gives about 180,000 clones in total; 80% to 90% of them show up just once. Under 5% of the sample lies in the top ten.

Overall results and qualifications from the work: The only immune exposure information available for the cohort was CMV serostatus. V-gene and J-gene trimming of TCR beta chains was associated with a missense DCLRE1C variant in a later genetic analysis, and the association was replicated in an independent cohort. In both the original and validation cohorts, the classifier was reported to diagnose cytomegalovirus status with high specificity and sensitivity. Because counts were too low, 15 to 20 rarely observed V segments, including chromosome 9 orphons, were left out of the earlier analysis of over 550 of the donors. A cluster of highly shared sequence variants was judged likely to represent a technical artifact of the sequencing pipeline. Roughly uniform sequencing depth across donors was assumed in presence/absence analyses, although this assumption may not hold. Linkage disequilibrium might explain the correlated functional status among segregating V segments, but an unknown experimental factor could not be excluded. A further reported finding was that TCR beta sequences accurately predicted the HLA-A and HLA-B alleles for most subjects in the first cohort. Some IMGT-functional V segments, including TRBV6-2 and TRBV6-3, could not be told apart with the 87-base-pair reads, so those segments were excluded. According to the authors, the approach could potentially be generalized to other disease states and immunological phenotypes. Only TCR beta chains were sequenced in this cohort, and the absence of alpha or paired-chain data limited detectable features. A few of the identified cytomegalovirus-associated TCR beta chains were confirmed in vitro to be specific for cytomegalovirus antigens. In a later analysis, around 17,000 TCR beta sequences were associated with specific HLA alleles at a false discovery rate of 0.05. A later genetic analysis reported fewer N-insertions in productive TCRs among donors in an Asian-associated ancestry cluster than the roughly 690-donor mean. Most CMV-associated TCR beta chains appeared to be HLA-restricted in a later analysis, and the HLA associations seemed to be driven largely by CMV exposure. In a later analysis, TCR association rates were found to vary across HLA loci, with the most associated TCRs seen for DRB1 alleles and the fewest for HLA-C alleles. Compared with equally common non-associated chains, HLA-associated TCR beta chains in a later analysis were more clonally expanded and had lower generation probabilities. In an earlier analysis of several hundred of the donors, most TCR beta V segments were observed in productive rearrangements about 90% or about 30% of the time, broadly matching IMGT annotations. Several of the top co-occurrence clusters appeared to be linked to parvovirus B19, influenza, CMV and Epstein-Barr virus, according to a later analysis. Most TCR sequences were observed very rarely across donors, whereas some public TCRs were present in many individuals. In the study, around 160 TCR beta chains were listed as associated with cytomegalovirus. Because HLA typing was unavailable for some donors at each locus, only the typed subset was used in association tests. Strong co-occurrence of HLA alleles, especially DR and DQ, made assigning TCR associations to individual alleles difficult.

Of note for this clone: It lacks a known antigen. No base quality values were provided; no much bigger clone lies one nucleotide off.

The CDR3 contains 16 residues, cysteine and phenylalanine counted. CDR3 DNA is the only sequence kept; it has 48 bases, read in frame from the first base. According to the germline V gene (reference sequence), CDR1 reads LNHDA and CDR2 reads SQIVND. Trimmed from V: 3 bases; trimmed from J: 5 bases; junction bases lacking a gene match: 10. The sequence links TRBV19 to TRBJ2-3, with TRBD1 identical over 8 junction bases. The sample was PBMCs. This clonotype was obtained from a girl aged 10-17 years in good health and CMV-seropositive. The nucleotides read TGTGCCAGTAGTATTAAAAAAGGCAGGGGGCGAGATACGCAGTATTTT. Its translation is CASSIKKGRGRDTQYF.